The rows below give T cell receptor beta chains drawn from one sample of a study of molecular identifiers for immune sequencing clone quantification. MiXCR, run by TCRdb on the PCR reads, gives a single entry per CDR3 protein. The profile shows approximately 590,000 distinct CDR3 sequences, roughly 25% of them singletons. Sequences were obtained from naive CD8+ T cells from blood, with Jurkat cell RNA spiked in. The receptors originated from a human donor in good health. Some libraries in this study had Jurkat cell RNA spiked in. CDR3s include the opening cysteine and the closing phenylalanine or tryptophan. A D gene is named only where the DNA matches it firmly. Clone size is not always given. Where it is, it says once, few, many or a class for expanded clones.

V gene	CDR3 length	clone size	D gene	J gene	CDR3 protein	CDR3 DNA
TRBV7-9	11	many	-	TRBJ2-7	CASSLTGWQYF	TGTGCCAGCAGCCTAACCGGCTGGCAGTACTTC
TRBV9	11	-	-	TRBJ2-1	CASSVSREQFF	TGTGCCAGCAGCGTATCTAGAGAGCAGTTCTTC
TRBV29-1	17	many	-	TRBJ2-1	CSVEAGVGGALMNEQFF	TGCAGCGTTGAAGCTGGAGTGGGGGGGGCACTAATGAATGAGCAGTTCTTC
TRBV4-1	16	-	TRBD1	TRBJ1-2	CASSPSRGGADYGYTF	TGCGCCAGCAGCCCCTCGAGAGGGGGCGCGGACTATGGCTACACCTTC
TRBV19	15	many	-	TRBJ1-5	CASSILSGADQPQHF	TGTGCCAGTAGTATTCTTTCAGGGGCCGATCAGCCCCAGCATTTT
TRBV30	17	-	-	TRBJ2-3	CAWSVLFGTPGTDTQYF	TGTGCCTGGAGTGTACTATTTGGGACACCCGGCACAGATACGCAGTATTTT
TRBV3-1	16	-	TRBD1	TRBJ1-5	CAGSQGRQGAWQPQHF	TGTGCCGGCAGCCAAGGTAGGCAGGGGGCCTGGCAGCCCCAGCATTTT
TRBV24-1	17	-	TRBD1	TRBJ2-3	CATSDPSDRTGPDTRYF	TGTGCCACCAGTGATCCCTCCGACAGGACAGGACCAGATACGCGGTATTTT
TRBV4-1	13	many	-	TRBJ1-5	CASSWGFDQPQHF	TGCGCCAGCAGCTGGGGGTTCGATCAGCCCCAGCATTTT
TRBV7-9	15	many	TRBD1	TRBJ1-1	CASSWGTGENTEAFF	TGTGCCAGCAGCTGGGGGACAGGGGAGAACACTGAAGCTTTCTTT
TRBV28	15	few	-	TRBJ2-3	CASSWPRLGTDTQYF	TGTGCCAGCAGTTGGCCGAGACTAGGTACAGATACGCAGTATTTT
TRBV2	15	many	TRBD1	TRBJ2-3	CASSEAGQGTDTQYF	TGTGCCAGCAGTGAAGCGGGACAGGGTACAGATACGCAGTATTTT
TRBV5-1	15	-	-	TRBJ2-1	CASSFGTLSDNEQFF	TGCGCCAGCAGCTTTGGGACCCTAAGCGACAATGAGCAGTTCTTC
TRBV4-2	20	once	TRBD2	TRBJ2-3	CASSQATSGIVIAATDTQYF	TGTGCCAGCAGCCAGGCAACTAGCGGGATAGTAATCGCTGCCACAGATACGCAGTATTTT
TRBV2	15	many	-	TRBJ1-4	CASSEGGAWNEKLFF	TGTGCCAGCAGTGAAGGAGGGGCCTGGAATGAAAAACTGTTTTTT
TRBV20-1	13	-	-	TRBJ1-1	CSARQDGPTEAFF	TGCAGTGCCAGACAGGACGGACCCACTGAAGCTTTCTTT
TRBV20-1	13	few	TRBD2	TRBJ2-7	CSARVAGGYEQYF	TGCAGTGCTAGGGTAGCGGGAGGGTACGAGCAGTACTTC
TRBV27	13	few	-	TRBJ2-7	CASSATGFEEQYF	TGTGCCAGCAGTGCCACAGGGTTTGAAGAGCAGTACTTC
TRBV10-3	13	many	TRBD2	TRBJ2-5	CAISASGLETQYF	TGTGCCATCAGTGCTAGCGGGTTGGAGACCCAGTACTTC
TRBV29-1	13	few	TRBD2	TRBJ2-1	CSVVRETSVEQFF	TGCAGCGTTGTCAGAGAGACTAGCGTTGAGCAGTTCTTC
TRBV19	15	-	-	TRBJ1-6	CASSSDRMEHSPLHF	TGTGCCAGTAGTAGTGATAGGATGGAACATTCACCCCTCCACTTT
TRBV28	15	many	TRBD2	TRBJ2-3	CATRVGTSNTDTQYF	TGTGCTACCAGAGTAGGGACTAGCAACACAGATACGCAGTATTTT
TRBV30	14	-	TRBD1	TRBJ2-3	CAWSLTGGEDTQYF	TGTGCCTGGAGTTTGACAGGGGGCGAGGATACGCAGTATTTT
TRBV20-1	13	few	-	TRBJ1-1	CSAIRGLNTEAFF	TGCAGTGCTATCAGGGGCCTGAACACTGAAGCTTTCTTT
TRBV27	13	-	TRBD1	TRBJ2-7	CARGLQGAHEQCF	TGTGCCCGCGGCTTGCAGGGGGCCCACGAGCAGTGCTTC
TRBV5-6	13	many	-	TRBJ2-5	CASSPPYQETQYF	TGTGCCAGCAGCCCACCCTACCAAGAGACCCAGTACTTC
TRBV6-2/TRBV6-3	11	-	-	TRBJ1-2	CASSTSYGYTF	TGTGCCAGCAGTACGAGCTATGGCTACACCTTC
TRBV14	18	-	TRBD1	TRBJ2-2	CASSTGTGLTANTGELFF	TGTGCCAGCAGCACCGGGACAGGGCTAACCGCGAACACCGGGGAGCTGTTTTTT
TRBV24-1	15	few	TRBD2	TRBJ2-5	CATSDLGSGMETQYF	TGTGCCACCAGTGATTTGGGGAGCGGGATGGAGACCCAGTACTTC